One sample yielded the 32 T cell receptor beta chains listed below, sequenced in a study of blood T cell repertoires in COVID-19. Using immunoSEQ multiplex PCR, the repertoire was profiled, and TCRdb retains in-frame clones only, with some absent. The sample contains 410,000 or so clones, around 89% of which appear only once. The sequenced sample consisted of peripheral blood. The receptor source for this set is a woman aged 40 to 55 with COVID-19, enrolled during active disease.

The gene calls are TRBV6-5 and TRBJ1-1; a possible D gene is TRBD1 (5 bases). The CDR3 contains 12 residues. The ends were cut back, 10 bases at V and 5 bases at J, with 14 bases in the middle. CDR1 and CDR2 (germline): MNHEY, SVGAGI. The CDR3 region is CATLGGGTEAFF. Here the CDR3 DNA reads TGTGCCACCCTCGGGGGGGGGACTGAAGCTTTCTTT.

The chain joins TRBV13 to TRBJ2-6; tentatively, D is TRBD1 (6 bases). Deletions cut 5 bases from V and 0 bases from J, with 11 bases between. Germline V gene data show CDR1 as PRHDT and CDR2 as FYEKMQ (reference sequence). The CDR3 has 16 residues. The CDR3 nucleotides are TGTGCCAGCAGCGGGTACAGGGACTCTGGGGCCAACGTCCTGACTTTC. Translation gives CASSGYRDSGANVLTF.

The CDR3 bases are TGTGCCATCAGTGTTGGACAGGGCGGAAACACCATATATTTT. Amino acids: CAISVGQGGNTIYF. V is TRBV10-3 and J is TRBJ1-3, with TRBD1 matching over 8 bases. This CDR3 has 14 amino acids. V dropped 4 bases and J dropped 4; count of bases not matched to a gene: 3. Per the germline V gene, CDR1 is ENHRY and CDR2 is SYGVKD.

V and J are TRBV24-1 and TRBJ2-6; tentatively, D is TRBD2 (6 bases). Germline CDR1 and CDR2: KGHDR and SFDVKD. The germline V and J ends were trimmed by 4 bases and 4 bases, with 13 bases remaining between them. The CDR3 consists of 16 residues. The CDR3 DNA follows: TGTGCCACCAGTGACTCTAGCGTTACCGGGGCCAACGTCCTGACTTTC. The encoded protein is CATSDSSVTGANVLTF.

CDR3 bases: TGTGCCAGCAGTTTTGGTCGGAGCGGTAGAGAAAAACTGTTTTTT. Translated, it gives CASSFGRSGREKLFF. The V call is TRBV27, the J call TRBJ1-4; D is unresolved. The V gene's germline CDR1 is MNHEY and CDR2 SMNVEV (reference sequence). Trimming pared 3 bases from V and 8 bases from J, leaving 16 bases between. The CDR3 extends over 15 amino acids.

Only a few counts were recorded for this clone. V gene TRBV2 combines with J gene TRBJ1-2; 11 bases align to TRBD1. The V segment lost 10 bases and the J segment 4 bases; nucleotides outside the gene matches: 17. This CDR3 has 17 amino acids. CDR1 is SNHLY and CDR2 is FYNNEI in the germline V gene. CDR3 residues: CATTARRTGGLSYGYTF. In DNA form, the CDR3 reads TGTGCCACCACAGCTCGAAGGACAGGGGGCTTGTCCTATGGCTACACCTTC.

This chain uses TRBV2 with TRBJ2-3, with 8 bases fitting TRBD1. The germline V gene has CDR1 SNHLY and CDR2 FYNNEI. The CDR3 extends over 15 amino acids. The V and J ends lost 3 bases and 3 bases, in that order; junction bases with no gene match: 5. CDR3 sequence: CASSEPGGSTDTQYF. The DNA for the CDR3 is TGTGCCAGCAGTGAGCCAGGGGGCTCGACAGATACGCAGTATTTT.

The J gene is TRBJ1-1, the V gene TRBV5-1, with TRBD1 matching 9 bases. Germline CDR1 is SGHRS and CDR2 is YFSETQ. The CDR3 covers 15 residues. Trimming removed 2 bases from V and 3 bases from J; junction bases left unmatched: 5. The CDR3 nucleotides read TGCGCCAGCAGCTTAACAGGGGGCGCGGACACTGAAGCTTTCTTT. Protein: CASSLTGGADTEAFF.

This clone was detected only a few times. This sequence joins TRBV28 and TRBJ1-6; D remains unclear. Between the trimmed V and J ends, which lost 3 bases and 2 bases, there was a span of 8 bases. The CDR3 is 15 residues long. Per germline, CDR1 MDHEN and CDR2 SYDVKM. In nucleotides, the CDR3 is TGTGCCAGCAGTTTCGCAGGCGCCTATAATTCACCCCTCCACTTT. Translation gives CASSFAGAYNSPLHF. The full variable domain, in which reference TRBV28 and TRBJ1-6 provide the parts outside the CDR3, is DVKVTQSSRYLVKRTGEKVFLECVQDMDHENMFWYRQDPGLGLRLIYFSYDVKMKEKGDIPEGYSVSREKKERFSLILESASTNQTSMYLCASSFAGAYNSPLHFGNGTRLTVT.

The chain uses TRBV28 and TRBJ1-6, with D perhaps matching TRBD1 (5 bases). There are 18 residues in the CDR3. Trimming took off 3 bases at V and 4 bases at J, with 19 bases between the two ends. Germline loops: CDR1 MDHEN, CDR2 SYDVKM. Here the CDR3 reads CASSLGQGRMAYNSPLHF. The CDR3 DNA reads TGTGCCAGCAGTTTGGGGCAGGGAAGGATGGCATATAATTCACCCCTCCACTTT.

The V call is TRBV13, the J call TRBJ2-3; D gene uncertain. V lost 2 bases, J lost 6 bases, and 12 bases lay in between. Germline lookup yields CDR1 PRHDT and CDR2 FYEKMQ (reference sequence). The CDR3 runs to 14 residues. The CDR3 loop is CASSLNQITDTQYF. Here the CDR3 DNA reads TGTGCCAGCAGCTTAAATCAGATTACCGATACGCAGTATTTT.

The chain joins TRBV18 to TRBJ2-1; 15 bases match TRBD2. V was clipped by 5 bases and J by 8 bases; unmatched bases: 10. Germline V gene data show CDR1 as KGHSH and CDR2 as LQKENI. The length of the CDR3 is 17 residues. CDR3 DNA sequence: TGTGCCAGCTCATCTCTATGGACTAGCGGGGGGGCGTATGAGCAGTTCTTC. Encoded protein: CASSSLWTSGGAYEQFF.

This chain connects TRBV7-3 to TRBJ2-7; TRBD2 aligns across 7 bases. This CDR3 is built from 16 residues. With 0 bases clipped from V and 7 bases from J, the junction kept 12 bases outside the gene matches. Germline V gene data show CDR1 as SGHTA and CDR2 as FQGTGA. The DNA of the CDR3 is TGTGCCAGCAGCTTAACTGCTACTAGCGCCCTAGGGGAGCAGTACTTC. It yields the protein CASSLTATSALGEQYF.

This clone appeared a single time. The chain's CDR3 is CASGLEQGSRAFF. CDR3 bases: TGTGCTAGTGGTTTGGAACAGGGGAGTAGAGCTTTCTTT. The chain employs TRBV12-5 and TRBJ1-1; 7 nucleotides agree with TRBD1. Germline trimming cut 1 base from V and 10 bases from J; bases unmatched to any gene: 6. In germline, CDR1 is LGHNT, CDR2 FRNRAP. CDR3 length: 13 amino acids.

Only one count was recorded for this clone. This chain uses TRBV7-9 with TRBJ1-6, with 7 bases that match TRBD1. The ends lost 7 bases at V and 7 bases at J; junction bases unmatched: 4. This CDR3 is 13 amino acids long. Looked up from germline, CDR1 is SEHNR and CDR2 is FQNEAQ (reference sequence). The CDR3 is CASTTQGNSPLHF. CDR3 nucleotide sequence: TGTGCCAGCACCACACAGGGGAATTCACCCCTCCACTTT.

The chain is built from TRBV7-2 and TRBJ1-1; 11 bases align to TRBD1. Per the germline V gene, CDR1 is SGHTA and CDR2 is FQGNSA. The CDR3 is made up of 15 amino acids. J was trimmed by 6 bases and V by 5 bases; bases with no gene match: 8. The CDR3 coding sequence is TGTGCCAGCAGCCCCGGACAGGGGGCTTGGGCTGAAGCTTTCTTT. Translating it yields CASSPGQGAWAEAFF.

V usage is TRBV2 and J usage is TRBJ1-2; 7 bases map to TRBD1. Germline loops: CDR1 SNHLY, CDR2 FYNNEI. The CDR3 runs to 12 residues. V trimming: 8 bases; J trimming: 7 bases; junction bases outside the gene matches: 7. Here the CDR3 DNA reads TGTGCCAGCGAAGGGGGCAGGGTTGGCTACACCTTC. The encoded protein is CASEGGRVGYTF.

J is TRBJ1-3 and V is TRBV27; D is undetermined. The germline V gene has CDR1 MNHEY and CDR2 SMNVEV (reference sequence). V gave up 6 bases and J gave up 0 bases, with 6 bases separating them. The CDR3 runs to 13 residues. The CDR3 loop reads CASRENSGNTIYF. DNA for the CDR3: TGTGCCAGCAGGGAGAACTCTGGAAACACCATATATTTT.

V usage is TRBV19 and J usage is TRBJ1-4; 11 nucleotides align to TRBD1. CDR1 is LNHDA, CDR2 SQIVND, per germline (reference sequence). The ends lost 8 bases at V and 8 bases at J; junction bases unmatched: 1. CDR3 length: 12 residues. CDR3 bases: TGTGCCAGTCGGACAGGGGGCGAAAAACTGTTTTTT. It encodes CASRTGGEKLFF.

This CDR3 reads CAIRESRGGETQYF. The CDR3 DNA reads TGTGCCATCAGGGAATCTAGGGGGGGAGAGACCCAGTACTTC. V usage is TRBV10-3 and J usage is TRBJ2-5, with D perhaps TRBD2 (7 bases). CDR1 ENHRY and CDR2 SYGVKD come from the germline V gene. The CDR3 is made up of 14 amino acids. V was pared by 6 bases and J by 4 bases, with 15 bases between.

The chain links TRBV4-3 to TRBJ1-5; 8 nucleotides agree with TRBD1. The CDR3 loop spans 16 amino acids. Germline assignment: CDR1 LGHNA and CDR2 YSLEER. V dropped 3 bases and J dropped 7; count of bases not matched to a gene: 11. The CDR3 coding sequence is TGCGCCAGCAGCCAGACAGATACAGGGGGTGGCCAGCCCCAGCATTTT. This gives the protein CASSQTDTGGGQPQHF.

The CDR3 reads CASSQEPDRDSPLHF. CDR3 in DNA: TGCGCCAGCAGCCAAGAACCGGACAGGGATTCACCCCTCCACTTT. V usage is TRBV4-1 and J usage is TRBJ1-6, with TRBD1 matching 8 bases. Per the germline V gene, CDR1 is MGHRA and CDR2 is YSYEKL. Germline trimming cut 0 bases from V and 8 bases from J; bases unmatched to any gene: 3. The CDR3 loop spans 15 amino acids.

This clone appeared a single time. V gene TRBV6-5 combines with J gene TRBJ1-2; D perhaps matches TRBD1 (5 bases). Trimming took off 8 bases at V and 4 bases at J, with 11 bases between the two ends. This CDR3 has 12 amino acids. Germline V gene data show CDR1 as MNHEY and CDR2 as SVGAGI. This CDR3 reads CASSAGLYGYTF. CDR3 nucleotides: TGTGCCAGCTCCGCGGGGCTCTATGGCTACACCTTC.

The rearrangement joins TRBV29-1 to TRBJ1-5; the D is unclear. Trimming cost V 1 base and J 1 base, with 8 bases left between them. CDR1 is SQVTM, CDR2 ANQGSEA, per germline. The CDR3 runs 14 residues. CDR3 sequence (DNA): TGCAGCGTTGAAGTCGGCGGCAGCAATCAGCCCCAGCATTTT. Encoded protein: CSVEVGGSNQPQHF.

This chain connects TRBV7-2 to TRBJ2-1; 8 bases line up with TRBD2. The germline gives CDR1 SGHTA, CDR2 FQGNSA. This CDR3 contains 15 residues. The V and J ends lost 3 bases and 5 bases, in that order; junction bases with no gene match: 6. The CDR3 sequence is CASSFWRGVNNEQFF. As DNA, the CDR3 is TGTGCCAGCAGCTTTTGGCGGGGGGTCAACAATGAGCAGTTCTTC.

J is TRBJ2-5 and V is TRBV12-3 or TRBV12-4; D is unresolved. Trimming pared 2 bases from V and 4 bases from J, leaving 5 bases between. CDR3 length equals 12 residues. The CDR3, as DNA: TGTGCCAGCAGTTTAAAGAGAGAGACCCAGTACTTC. Protein: CASSLKRETQYF.

The chain couples TRBV19 to TRBJ2-1, with D maybe TRBD2 (6 bases). Trimming took off 5 bases at V and 3 bases at J, with 14 bases between the two ends. CDR1 is LNHDA and CDR2 is SQIVND in the germline V gene (reference sequence). This CDR3 has 15 residues. The CDR3 DNA is TGTGCCAGTAGTCTTGAGCGGGCTCGCTACAATGAGCAGTTCTTC. Translated, it gives CASSLERARYNEQFF.

The chain combines TRBV14 with TRBJ1-5; D uncertain. V was shortened by 0 bases and J by 5 bases, with 5 bases between the two germline ends. CDR1 and CDR2 (germline): SGHDN, FVKESK. CDR3 length: 13 amino acids. DNA for the CDR3: TGTGCCAGCAGCCAAGATCTAGATCAGCCCCAGCATTTT. It yields the protein CASSQDLDQPQHF.

The chain joins TRBV7-2 to TRBJ2-1; 11 bases match TRBD2. The V gene's germline CDR1 is SGHTA and CDR2 FQGNSA. The CDR3 contains 16 residues. Trimming removed 5 bases from V and 13 bases from J; junction bases left unmatched: 16. The CDR3 coding sequence is TGTGCCAGCAGCATAACCCCCACGGGGACTAGCGGCCGCCAGTTCTTC. The encoded protein is CASSITPTGTSGRQFF.

This sequence joins TRBV7-2 and TRBJ2-5, with TRBD2 identical over 7 bases. V lost 4 bases and J lost 2; bases outside the gene matches: 7. The length of the CDR3 is 15 residues. Germline lookup yields CDR1 SGHTA and CDR2 FQGNSA. CDR3 protein: CASSSPWRGQETQYF. DNA of the CDR3: TGTGCCAGCAGCTCGCCCTGGCGGGGGCAAGAGACCCAGTACTTC.

The rearrangement uses TRBV7-2 and TRBJ2-2, with D tentatively TRBD1 (6 bases). Per the germline V gene, CDR1 is SGHTA and CDR2 is FQGNSA. V was clipped by 5 bases and J by 8 bases, with 12 bases between them. This CDR3 comprises 13 residues. CDR3 sequence reads: CASSLLGAGELFF. Written as DNA, the CDR3 is TGTGCCAGCAGCCTTTTGGGGGCGGGGGAGCTGTTTTTT.

In regard to this clone: The germline gene is not matched at one end of the junction; a read error may be the cause. The chain employs TRBV13 and TRBJ1-2; 7 bases are shared with TRBD1. Germline assignment: CDR1 PRHDT and CDR2 FYEKMQ (reference sequence). This CDR3 has 13 amino acids. The CDR3 spells CTSSSTRDSGYTF. Written as DNA, the CDR3 is TGTACCAGCAGCTCAACCCGGGACAGTGGCTACACCTTC.